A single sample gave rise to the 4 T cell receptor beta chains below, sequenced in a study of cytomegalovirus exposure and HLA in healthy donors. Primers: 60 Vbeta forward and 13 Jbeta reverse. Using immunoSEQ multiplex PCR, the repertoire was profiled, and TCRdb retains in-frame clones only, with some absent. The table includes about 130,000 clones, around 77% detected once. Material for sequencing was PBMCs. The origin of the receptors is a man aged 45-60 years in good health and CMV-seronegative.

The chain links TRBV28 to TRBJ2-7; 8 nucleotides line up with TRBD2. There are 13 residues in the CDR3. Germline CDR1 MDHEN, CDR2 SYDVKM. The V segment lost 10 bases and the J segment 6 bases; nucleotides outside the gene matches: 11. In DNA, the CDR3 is TGTGCCACTCTCGCTTACCGGGGGGGCGAGCAGTACTTC. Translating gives CATLAYRGGEQYF.

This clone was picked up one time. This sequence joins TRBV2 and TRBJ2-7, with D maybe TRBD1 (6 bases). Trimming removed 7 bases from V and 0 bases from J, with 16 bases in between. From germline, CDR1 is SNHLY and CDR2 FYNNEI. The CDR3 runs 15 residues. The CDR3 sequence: CASKNPGQNSYEQYF. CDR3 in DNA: TGTGCCAGCAAGAATCCGGGACAAAACTCCTACGAGCAGTACTTC.

CDR3 nucleotide sequence: TGCGCCAGCAGTCCCAGGGACACCTCCTTTGGAGATACGCAGTATTTT. Translation gives CASSPRDTSFGDTQYF. The chain is built from TRBV5-1 and TRBJ2-3; possible D gene TRBD1, 6 bases. The germline V gene encodes CDR1 SGHRS and CDR2 YFSETQ. Trimming cost V 5 bases and J 5 bases, with 21 bases left between them. The CDR3 is made up of 16 amino acids.

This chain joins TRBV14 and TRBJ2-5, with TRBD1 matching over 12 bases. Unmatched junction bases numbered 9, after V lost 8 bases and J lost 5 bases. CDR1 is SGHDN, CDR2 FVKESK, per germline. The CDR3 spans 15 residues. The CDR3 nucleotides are TGTGCCAGCGCCCCAGGGACAGGGGGCGGGGAGACCCAGTACTTC. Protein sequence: CASAPGTGGGETQYF.